The entry that follows covers one TCR beta chain sequence. This entry belongs to a study of blood T cell repertoires in COVID-19. Germline V gene lookup returns CDR1 KGHDR and CDR2 SFDVKD. The CDR3 length is 14 residues. Trimming removed 0 bases at V and 4 bases at J, with 5 bases between. This table comes from immunoSEQ multiplex PCR, and its TCRdb copy is limited to in-frame clones, with some not included. The sample lists approximately 130,000 clones; 86% were seen once. The chain carries TRBV24-1 and TRBJ2-2; no reliable D call. Specimen: PBMCs or T cells enriched from blood (not recorded which). This clonotype was sampled from a woman in her forties or fifties who had recovered from COVID-19. The CDR3 spells CATSDLGSTGELFF. CDR3 bases: TGTGCCACCAGTGATTTGGGCAGCACCGGGGAGCTGTTTTTT.